Listed below are T cell receptor beta chains from one sample, sequenced in a study of identical twins. TCRdb recomputed calls from the 5' RACE reads with MiXCR, one row per CDR3 protein. This repertoire shows approximately 1.8 million distinct CDR3 sequences, less than 35% found once; its top ten account for about 0.3%. Sequences were obtained from cord blood. The receptor source for this set is a newborn girl in good health. Each CDR3 is given with its conserved first and last residue. Fields, in order: D gene, clone size, J gene, V gene, CDR3 protein, CDR3 DNA. A D gene is named only where the DNA matches it firmly. Size is omitted from some rows. Given values are once, few, many or a class for expanded clones.

TRBD1 - TRBJ2-6 TRBV12-3/TRBV12-4 CASSLGNTQGAGANVLTF TGTGCCAGCAGTTTAGGGAATACACAGGGGGCGGGGGCCAACGTCCTGACTTTC
TRBD2 - TRBJ2-1 TRBV3-1 CASSQDVIAGVNEQFF TGTGCCAGCAGCCAAGATGTGATAGCGGGAGTCAATGAGCAGTTCTTC
- - TRBJ2-3 TRBV7-2 CASRRVTGDTQYF TGTGCCAGCAGGCGGGTAACCGGCGATACGCAGTATTTT
- few TRBJ1-2 TRBV7-9 CASSPRAGDGYTF TGTGCCAGCAGTCCCCGGGCAGGCGATGGCTACACCTTC
- few TRBJ2-7 TRBV7-9 CASSPIGGSSYEQYF TGTGCCAGCAGCCCGATTGGGGGCAGCTCCTACGAGCAGTACTTC
- - TRBJ1-5 TRBV20-1 CSARYQGPQHF TGCAGTGCTAGATACCAGGGGCCCCAGCATTTT
- - TRBJ2-7 TRBV12-3/TRBV12-4 CASSLVGSQYEQYF TGTGCCAGCAGTTTAGTGGGGTCCCAATACGAGCAGTACTTC
TRBD2 - TRBJ2-7 TRBV7-9 CASSLVTGLAGNLAYEQYF TGTGCCAGCAGCTTAGTGACGGGACTAGCGGGAAACTTAGCCTACGAGCAGTACTTC
TRBD2 few TRBJ2-7 TRBV20-1 CSARWTSGGYEQYF TGCAGTGCTAGATGGACTAGCGGAGGATACGAGCAGTACTTC
TRBD1 many TRBJ2-3 TRBV10-3 CAISASRGRDTQYF TGTGCCATCAGTGCTTCCAGGGGGCGAGATACGCAGTATTTT
- few TRBJ2-6 TRBV2 CASRINRGGSGANVLTF TGTGCCAGCCGGATTAACAGGGGGGGCTCTGGGGCCAACGTCCTGACTTTC
- - TRBJ1-3 TRBV21-1 CASSKAAGNTIYF TGTGCCAGCAGCAAAGCCGCTGGAAACACCATATATTTT
- - TRBJ1-1 TRBV20-1 CSARALRRDTEAFF TGCAGTGCTAGAGCTCTCCGTCGGGACACTGAAGCTTTCTTT
TRBD1 - TRBJ1-6 TRBV20-1 CSARDRASSYNSPLHF TGCAGTGCAAGGGACAGGGCAAGCTCCTATAATTCACCCCTCCACTTT
TRBD1 few TRBJ2-5 TRBV28 CASSLGIQGALGETQYF TGTGCCAGCAGTTTAGGAATACAGGGGGCGCTGGGGGAGACCCAGTACTTC
TRBD1 - TRBJ1-6 TRBV4-2 CASSQDHDRGQYNSPLHF TGTGCCAGCAGCCAAGATCACGACAGGGGCCAATATAATTCACCCCTCCACTTT
TRBD2 - TRBJ2-1 TRBV9 CASSVLKGPSGFYNEQFF TGTGCCAGCAGCGTATTAAAGGGACCTAGCGGGTTTTACAATGAGCAGTTCTTC
TRBD2 many TRBJ2-3 TRBV9 CASSLRSGGGTDTQYF TGTGCCAGCAGCCTACGTAGCGGGGGGGGCACAGATACGCAGTATTTT
- - TRBJ2-1 TRBV20-1 CSAFSNEQFF TGCAGTGCTTTTTCCAATGAGCAGTTCTTC
- - TRBJ1-3 TRBV13 CASSLVIKGHSGNTIYF TGTGCCAGCAGCTTAGTGATCAAGGGACACTCTGGAAACACCATATATTTT
- many TRBJ2-1 TRBV20-1 CSARDSGYNEQFF TGCAGTGCTAGAGATAGCGGCTACAATGAGCAGTTCTTC
- few TRBJ1-2 TRBV14 CASSRIFTNNYGYTF TGTGCCAGCAGCCGGATCTTCACTAATAACTATGGCTACACCTTC
TRBD2 many TRBJ2-1 TRBV4-1 CASSASGGAYNEQFF TGCGCCAGCAGCGCCAGCGGGGGGGCTTACAATGAGCAGTTCTTC
TRBD2 few TRBJ2-7 TRBV11-2 CASSLMASGPYEQYF TGTGCCAGCAGCTTAATGGCTAGCGGGCCCTACGAGCAGTACTTC
- - TRBJ2-5 TRBV5-1 CASSLGTSPRETQYF TGCGCCAGCAGCTTGGGAACCAGCCCGAGGGAGACCCAGTACTTC
- few TRBJ1-1 TRBV9 CASSVVDRNTEAFF TGTGCCAGCAGCGTAGTGGACAGGAACACTGAAGCTTTCTTT
- - TRBJ2-1 TRBV5-1 CASSLAGSVNEQFF TGCGCCAGCAGCTTGGCAGGGTCGGTCAATGAGCAGTTCTTC
- - TRBJ2-7 TRBV5-6 CASKRGLSHYEQYF TGTGCCAGCAAAAGGGGCCTATCACATTACGAGCAGTACTTC
- - TRBJ1-4 TRBV25-1 CASSESGAFEGKLFF TGTGCCAGCAGTGAATCCGGGGCCTTCGAGGGAAAACTGTTTTTT
- once TRBJ2-1 TRBV5-1 CASSLVTGVPYNEQFF TGCGCCAGCAGCTTGGTGACGGGGGTACCCTACAATGAGCAGTTCTTC
TRBD1 - TRBJ1-4 TRBV5-1 CASSVMGQVNEKLFF TGCGCCAGCAGCGTCATGGGACAGGTTAATGAAAAACTGTTTTTT
- - TRBJ1-1 TRBV30 CAWGGVAAEAFF TGTGCCTGGGGAGGGGTAGCGGCTGAAGCTTTCTTT
TRBD1 - TRBJ2-5 TRBV28 CASPGTANQETQYF TGTGCCAGCCCCGGGACAGCGAACCAAGAGACCCAGTACTTC
- few TRBJ1-2 TRBV29-1 CSVEDSIGSPYGYTF TGCAGCGTTGAAGATTCCATTGGGTCCCCCTATGGCTACACCTTC
- few TRBJ1-4 TRBV10-3 CAISPGPSGNEKLFF TGTGCCATCAGCCCCGGGCCTTCGGGTAATGAAAAACTGTTTTTT
- few TRBJ2-1 TRBV28 CASSPLLGSSYNEQFF TGTGCCAGCAGTCCCTTACTAGGCAGCTCCTACAATGAGCAGTTCTTC
TRBD1 - TRBJ1-2 TRBV15 CATSRGGQGDGYTF TGTGCCACCAGCAGAGGGGGACAGGGCGATGGCTACACCTTC
- - TRBJ1-1 TRBV4-1 CASSRTPSSEAFF TGCGCCAGCAGCCGGACGCCCTCATCCGAAGCTTTCTTT
- - TRBJ1-4 TRBV15 CATSRDRATNEKLFF TGTGCCACCAGCAGAGACAGGGCCACTAATGAAAAACTGTTTTTT
- - TRBJ1-1 TRBV29-1 CSVREGNTEAFF TGCAGCGTTAGGGAGGGGAACACTGAAGCTTTCTTT
- - TRBJ2-2 TRBV5-4 CASSRRNYVGELFF TGTGCCAGCAGCCGACGGAATTACGTTGGGGAGCTGTTTTTT
- - TRBJ1-2 TRBV12-3/TRBV12-4 CASAKGSLPVYGYTF TGTGCCAGCGCAAAAGGCAGCCTACCGGTTTATGGCTACACCTTC
- - TRBJ2-1 TRBV7-9 CASRGGRSGYIEQFF TGTGCCAGCAGGGGGGGACGGAGCGGTTACATTGAGCAGTTCTTC
TRBD2 few TRBJ2-5 TRBV5-1 CASSLVGTSGGETQYF TGCGCCAGCAGCTTGGTTGGGACTAGCGGGGGAGAGACCCAGTACTTC
- once TRBJ2-2 TRBV5-4 CASSLARQGNTGELFF TGTGCCAGCAGCTTGGCGAGGCAGGGGAACACCGGGGAGCTGTTTTTT
- - TRBJ2-3 TRBV12-3/TRBV12-4 CASSFGLTTSTDTQYF TGTGCCAGCAGTTTCGGCCTCACCACTAGCACAGATACGCAGTATTTT
- - TRBJ2-5 TRBV10-3 CAIRSGRASYQETQYF TGTGCCATCAGGAGCGGGCGGGCCTCGTACCAAGAGACCCAGTACTTC
TRBD2 - TRBJ2-1 TRBV25-1 CASSELGGGSYNEQFF TGTGCCAGCAGTGAATTGGGGGGGGGCTCCTACAATGAGCAGTTCTTC
TRBD2 many TRBJ2-7 TRBV7-2 CASSLASGFSYEQYF TGTGCCAGCAGCTTGGCTAGCGGGTTCTCCTACGAGCAGTACTTC
- - TRBJ2-7 TRBV20-1 CSAARTDSYEQYF TGCAGTGCCGCTCGGACAGATTCCTACGAGCAGTACTTC
TRBD1 - TRBJ2-2 TRBV12-3/TRBV12-4 CASSDGAAGTGYTGELFF TGTGCCAGCAGTGATGGAGCCGCCGGGACAGGGTACACCGGGGAGCTGTTTTTT
TRBD1 once TRBJ2-7 TRBV27 CACSYTGGEQYF TGTGCCTGCAGTTACACAGGGGGCGAGCAGTACTTC